The clone carrying this T cell receptor beta chain occurred a few times. Its target is not known. MiXCR, applied by TCRdb to the 5' RACE reads, yields one record per CDR3 protein. The repertoire has under 350,000 distinct CDR3 sequences, more than 8% of them found once; the top ten carry 7% to 8.5%. The sample belongs to a study of identical twins. Whole-study findings and limits: It was cross-sectional statistical analysis, not following the same donors, that the conclusions relied on. Memory repertoires lacked the insertion deficit that abundant cord blood beta clonotypes showed.

V lost 4 bases, J lost 6 bases, and 11 bases stayed unmatched. CDR3 length: 16 residues. Germline V gene data show CDR1 as SGHNT and CDR2 as YYREEE (reference sequence). These data are also associated with another study on yellow fever vaccine responses in identical twins.

This clonotype was sampled from a woman aged 18-29 years in good health. The sequenced material came from CD8+ T cells sorted from blood. This chain joins TRBV5-4 and TRBJ2-1; 9 bases are a match to TRBD1. CDR3 sequence (DNA): TGTGCCAGCAGCCTAACGGGACAGGGAGCCTTCAATGAGCAGTTCTTC. Encoded protein: CASSLTGQGAFNEQFF.